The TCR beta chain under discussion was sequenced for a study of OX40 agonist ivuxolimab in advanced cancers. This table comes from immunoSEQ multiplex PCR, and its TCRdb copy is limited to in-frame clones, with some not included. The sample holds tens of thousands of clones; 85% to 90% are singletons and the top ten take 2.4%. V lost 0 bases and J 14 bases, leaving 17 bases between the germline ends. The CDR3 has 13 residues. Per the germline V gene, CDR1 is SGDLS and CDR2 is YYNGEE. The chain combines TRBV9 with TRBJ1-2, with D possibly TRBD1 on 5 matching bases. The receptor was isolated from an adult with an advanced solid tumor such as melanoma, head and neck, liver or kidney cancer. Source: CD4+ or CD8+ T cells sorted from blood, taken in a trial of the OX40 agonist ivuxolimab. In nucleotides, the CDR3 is TGTGCCAGCAGCGTAGAGGTCCGGGGGAGTGCTACCTTC. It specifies CASSVEVRGSATF.